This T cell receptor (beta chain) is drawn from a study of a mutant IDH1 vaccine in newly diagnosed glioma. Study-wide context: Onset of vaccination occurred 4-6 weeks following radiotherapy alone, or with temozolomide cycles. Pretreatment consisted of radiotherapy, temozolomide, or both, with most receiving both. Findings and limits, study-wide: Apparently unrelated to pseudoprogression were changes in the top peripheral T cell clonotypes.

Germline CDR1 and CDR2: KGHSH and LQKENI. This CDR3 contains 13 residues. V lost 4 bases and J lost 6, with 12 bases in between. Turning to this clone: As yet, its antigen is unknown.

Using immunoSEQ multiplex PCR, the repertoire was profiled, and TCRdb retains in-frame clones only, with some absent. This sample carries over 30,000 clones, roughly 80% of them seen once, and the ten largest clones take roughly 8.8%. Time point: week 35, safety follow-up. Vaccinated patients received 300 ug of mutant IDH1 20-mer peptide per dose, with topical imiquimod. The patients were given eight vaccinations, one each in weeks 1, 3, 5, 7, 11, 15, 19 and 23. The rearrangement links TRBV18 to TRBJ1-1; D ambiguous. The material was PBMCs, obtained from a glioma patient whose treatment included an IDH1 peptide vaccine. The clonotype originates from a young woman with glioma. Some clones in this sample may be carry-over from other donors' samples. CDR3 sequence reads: CASSLVLGAEAFF. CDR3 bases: TGTGCCAGCTCACTTGTGTTAGGCGCTGAAGCTTTCTTT.